Below, 18 T cell receptor beta chains from the same sample are listed, as sequenced in a study of CD8 T cells in Susac syndrome. With random hexamers, roughly 0.45 to 1 ug RNA was reverse transcribed. TCRdb fed the immunoSEQ multiplex PCR reads into MiXCR, producing one record per CDR3 protein. The sample records some 150,000 distinct CDR3 sequences, approximately 95% being singletons. The sample was CD4+ T cells from PBMCs. The receptors here all came from a human donor in good health.

The chain carries TRBV30 and TRBJ2-2; TRBD2 agrees at 10 bases. Losses at the gene ends were 2 bases for V and 4 bases for J; bases not matched to a gene: 4. This CDR3 spans 15 amino acids. Looked up from germline, CDR1 is GTSNPN and CDR2 is SVGIG (reference sequence). The CDR3 DNA reads as TGTGCCTGGAGTAGAGGGACTAGCGTCACCGGGGAGCTGTTTTTT. Translated, it gives CAWSRGTSVTGELFF.

The chain has TRBV4-1 and TRBJ2-7; the D gene is possibly TRBD1 (7 bases). V lost 1 base, J lost 7 bases, and 8 bases lay in between. The CDR3 extends over 12 amino acids. Germline V gene data show CDR1 as MGHRA and CDR2 as YSYEKL. For the CDR3, the DNA is TGCGCCAGCAGCCAAGCAGGGGGGGAGCAGTACTTC. It encodes CASSQAGGEQYF.

The chain joins TRBV4-1 to TRBJ2-6; D remains ambiguous. Germline CDR1 is MGHRA and CDR2 is YSYEKL. The CDR3 is made up of 15 amino acids. V was shortened by 1 base and J by 1 base, with 5 bases between the two germline ends. Here the CDR3 DNA reads TGCGCCAGCAGCCAAGTCATATCTGGGGCCAACGTCCTGACTTTC. Residues: CASSQVISGANVLTF.

J is TRBJ2-3 and V is TRBV4-1; 10 bases are shared with TRBD2. The trim removed 3 bases at V and 4 bases at J, leaving 7 bases unmatched. The CDR3 contains 16 residues. Germline assignment: CDR1 MGHRA and CDR2 YSYEKL. Here the CDR3 DNA reads TGCGCCAGCAGCCATCCGGGACTAGCGAAGGCAGATACGCAGTATTTT. This sequence encodes CASSHPGLAKADTQYF.

The chain combines TRBV20-1 with TRBJ1-2; D is unclear. The V gene's germline CDR1 is DFQATT and CDR2 SNEGSKA (reference sequence). Trimming shortened V by 0 bases and J by 4 bases, and 6 bases separated the two germline ends. This CDR3 contains 12 residues. CDR3 sequence: CSARDSPYGYTF. DNA of the CDR3: TGCAGTGCTAGAGATTCACCCTATGGCTACACCTTC.

This rearrangement joins TRBV2 to TRBJ2-7, with a possible D match to TRBD1 (5 bases). The V gene's germline CDR1 is SNHLY and CDR2 FYNNEI. This CDR3 is built from 12 residues. Trimming removed 1 base at V and 4 bases at J, with 5 bases between. The CDR3 loop reads CASSEDRYEQYF. In DNA, the CDR3 is TGTGCCAGCAGTGAAGACAGGTACGAGCAGTACTTC.

This CDR3 reads CASSFAGTLGRREGFPAGEQYF. The DNA of the CDR3 is TGCGCCAGCAGCTTCGCCGGGACACTCGGAAGGCGGGAGGGATTTCCGGCGGGCGAGCAGTACTTC. V and J are TRBV5-1 and TRBJ2-7, with 9 bases aligning to TRBD2. The V segment lost 2 bases and the J segment 6 bases; nucleotides outside the gene matches: 30. There are 22 residues in the CDR3. Germline V gene sequence: CDR1 SGHRS, CDR2 YFSETQ.

The genes are TRBV20-1 and TRBJ2-1, with 8 bases aligning to TRBD2. V shed 4 bases and J 6 bases; nucleotides not matched to a gene: 5. The germline V gene has CDR1 DFQATT and CDR2 SNEGSKA (reference sequence). The CDR3 is 13 residues long. In nucleotides, the CDR3 is TGCAGTGCTATAAGACTAGCGTCCAATGAGCAGTTCTTC. Translating gives CSAIRLASNEQFF.

The rearrangement uses TRBV19 and TRBJ1-1, with D uncertain. The ends were cut back, 4 bases at V and 6 bases at J, with 12 bases in the middle. The CDR3 length is 13 residues. Germline-derived CDR1 and CDR2 are LNHDA and SQIVND (reference sequence). The DNA for the CDR3 is TGTGCCAGTAGTAATGGAGGGAGGTCTGAAGCTTTCTTT. Protein product: CASSNGGRSEAFF. The full variable domain, in which reference TRBV19 and TRBJ1-1 provide the parts outside the CDR3, is DGGITQSPKYLFRKEGQNVTLSCEQNLNHDAMYWYRQDPGQGLRLIYYSQIVNDFQKGDIAEGYSVSREKKESFPLTVTSAQKNPTAFYLCASSNGGRSEAFFGQGTRLTVV.

The chain joins TRBV5-1 to TRBJ1-1, with TRBD1 identical over 12 bases. After removal of 4 bases from V and 4 bases from J, the junction contained 5 bases not matched to a gene. The CDR3 runs 15 residues. Germline values: CDR1 SGHRS, CDR2 YFSETQ. The CDR3 loop reads CASSEPGQGATEAFF. CDR3 in DNA: TGCGCCAGCAGCGAACCGGGACAGGGGGCCACTGAAGCTTTCTTT.

The V gene is TRBV4-1, the J gene TRBJ2-1; TRBD2 aligns across 14 bases. Germline CDR1 is MGHRA and CDR2 is YSYEKL. This CDR3 is built from 18 residues. Unmatched junction bases numbered 7, after V lost 2 bases and J lost 4 bases. CDR3 sequence reads: CASSQLGLAGGRYNEQFF. The CDR3 DNA follows: TGCGCCAGCAGCCAATTAGGACTAGCGGGAGGTCGTTACAATGAGCAGTTCTTC.

CDR3 DNA sequence: TGTGCCAGCACCCCGGCCAGGGCAGAGGCTGGGGCCAACGTCCTGACTTTC. Protein: CASTPARAEAGANVLTF. J is TRBJ2-6 and V is TRBV27, with D tentatively TRBD1 (5 bases). The CDR3 sequence is 17 residues long. Deletions cut 7 bases from V and 2 bases from J, with 18 bases between. Germline V lookup: CDR1 MNHEY, CDR2 SMNVEV (reference sequence). Based on the CDR3 plus reference TRBV27 and TRBJ2-6, the full variable domain is EAQVTQNPRYLITVTGKKLTVTCSQNMNHEYMSWYRQDPGLGLRQIYYSMNVEVTDKGDVPEGYKVSRKEKRNFPLILESPSPNQTSLYFCASTPARAEAGANVLTFGAGSRLTVL.

The chain uses TRBV1 and TRBJ1-5; the D call TRBD1 from the table was never checked on the DNA. TRBV1 is annotated as a pseudogene. The CDR3 runs to 17 residues. The CDR3 region has the DNA TGCACCAGCAGCCAAGATCGACCCACCGGGGGGGACCAGCCCCAGCATTTT. Translated: CTSSQDRPTGGDQPQHF.

The V gene is TRBV28, the J gene TRBJ2-6; no definite D call. Trimming took 3 bases from V and 0 from J, leaving 9 bases between them. The CDR3 has 16 residues. Looked up from germline, CDR1 is MDHEN and CDR2 is SYDVKM. The CDR3 DNA reads as TGTGCCAGCAGTTTGATCAGGAGCTCTGGGGCCAACGTCCTGACTTTC. Protein: CASSLIRSSGANVLTF.

The chain employs TRBV3-1 and TRBJ2-1, with 7 bases that match TRBD2. J was trimmed by 7 bases and V by 2 bases; bases with no gene match: 5. The length of the CDR3 is 14 residues. CDR1 and CDR2 (germline): LGHDT, YNNKEL (reference sequence). CDR3 coding DNA: TGTGCCAGCAGCCAAAGCTCCGGGGGGAATGAGCAGTTCTTC. Translation gives CASSQSSGGNEQFF.

This chain connects TRBV12-3 or TRBV12-4 to TRBJ1-2, with a weak D call TRBD1 (6 bases). The CDR3 has 13 amino acids. Trimming took off 6 bases at V and 8 bases at J, with 16 bases between the two ends. The CDR3 is CASSPKGGWGYTF. The CDR3 DNA reads TGTGCCAGCAGCCCCAAGGGGGGCTGGGGCTACACCTTC.

The chain is built from TRBV7-3 and TRBJ2-5; tentatively, D is TRBD1 or TRBD2 (5 bases each). Trimming cost V 8 bases and J 7 bases, with 20 bases left between them. The CDR3 is made up of 14 amino acids. Germline loops: CDR1 SGHTA, CDR2 FQGTGA. The CDR3 region has the DNA TGTGCCAGCTCCCTCACCGGGACGGCGAGGACCCAGTACTTC. Translating gives CASSLTGTARTQYF.

The chain carries TRBV30 and TRBJ1-5, with D perhaps matching TRBD1 (5 bases). CDR1 and CDR2 (germline): GTSNPN, SVGIG (reference sequence). V lost 2 bases and J 6 bases, leaving 8 bases between the germline ends. This CDR3 is 12 amino acids long. The CDR3, as DNA: TGTGCCTGGAGTCCTGGGGCTCAGCCCCAGCATTTT. Protein product: CAWSPGAQPQHF.